The TCR beta chain described here comes from a study of T cell responses to AZD1222 COVID-19 vaccine. The method was immunoSEQ multiplex PCR; TCRdb's version includes in-frame clones alone and lacks a portion of them. The sample lists around 260,000 clones, more than 85% occurring once. Per the germline V gene, CDR1 is DFQATT and CDR2 is SNEGSKA (reference sequence). The ends were cut back, 3 bases at V and 1 base at J, with 13 bases in the middle. CDR3 length equals 14 residues. This specimen was peripheral blood, taken on day 0 of AZD1222 vaccination. The rearrangement links TRBV20-1 to TRBJ2-7; possible D gene TRBD2, 6 bases. This TCR was recovered from an adult in good health. CDR3 in amino acids: CSASGFGRSYEQYF. The CDR3 DNA follows: TGCAGTGCTAGTGGGTTCGGGAGATCCTACGAGCAGTACTTC.